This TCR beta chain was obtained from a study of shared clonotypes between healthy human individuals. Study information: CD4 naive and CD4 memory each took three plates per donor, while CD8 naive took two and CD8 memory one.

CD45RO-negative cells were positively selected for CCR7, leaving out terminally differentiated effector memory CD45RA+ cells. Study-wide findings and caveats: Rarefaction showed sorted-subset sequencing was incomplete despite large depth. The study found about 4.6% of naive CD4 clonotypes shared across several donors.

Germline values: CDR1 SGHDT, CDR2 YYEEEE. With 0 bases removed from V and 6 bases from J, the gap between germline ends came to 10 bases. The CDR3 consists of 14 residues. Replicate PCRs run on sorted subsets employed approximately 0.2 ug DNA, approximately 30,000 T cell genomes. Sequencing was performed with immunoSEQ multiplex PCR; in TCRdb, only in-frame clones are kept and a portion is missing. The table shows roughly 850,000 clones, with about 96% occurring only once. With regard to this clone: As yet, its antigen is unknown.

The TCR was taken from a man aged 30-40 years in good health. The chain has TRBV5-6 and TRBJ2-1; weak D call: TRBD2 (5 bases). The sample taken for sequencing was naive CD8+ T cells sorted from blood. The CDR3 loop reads CASSLAGDSNEQFF. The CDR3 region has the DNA TGTGCCAGCAGCTTGGCCGGGGATAGCAATGAGCAGTTCTTC.